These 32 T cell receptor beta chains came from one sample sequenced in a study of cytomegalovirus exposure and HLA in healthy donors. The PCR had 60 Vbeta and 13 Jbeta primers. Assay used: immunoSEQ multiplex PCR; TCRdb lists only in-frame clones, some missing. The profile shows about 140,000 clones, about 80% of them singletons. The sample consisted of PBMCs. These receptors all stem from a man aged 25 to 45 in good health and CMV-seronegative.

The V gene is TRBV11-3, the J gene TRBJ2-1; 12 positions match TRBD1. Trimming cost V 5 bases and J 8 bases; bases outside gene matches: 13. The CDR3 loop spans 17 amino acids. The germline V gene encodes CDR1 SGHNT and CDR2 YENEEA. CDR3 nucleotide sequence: TGTGCCAGCAGCATTAGTGGTCCGGGACAGGGGGCTGATGAGCAGTTCTTC. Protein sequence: CASSISGPGQGADEQFF.

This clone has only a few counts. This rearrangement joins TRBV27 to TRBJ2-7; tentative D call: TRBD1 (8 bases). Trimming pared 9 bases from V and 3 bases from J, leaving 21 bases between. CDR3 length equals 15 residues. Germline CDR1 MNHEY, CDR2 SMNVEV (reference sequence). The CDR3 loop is CASGGADRGFYEQYF. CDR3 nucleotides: TGTGCCAGTGGGGGGGCCGACAGGGGATTCTACGAGCAGTACTTC.

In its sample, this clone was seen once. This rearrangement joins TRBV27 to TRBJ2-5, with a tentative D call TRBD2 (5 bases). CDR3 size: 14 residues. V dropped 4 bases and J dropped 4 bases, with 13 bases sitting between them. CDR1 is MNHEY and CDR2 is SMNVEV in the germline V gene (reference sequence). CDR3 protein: CASSSRDRVETQYF. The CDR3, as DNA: TGTGCCAGCAGTTCACGGGATCGGGTAGAGACCCAGTACTTC.

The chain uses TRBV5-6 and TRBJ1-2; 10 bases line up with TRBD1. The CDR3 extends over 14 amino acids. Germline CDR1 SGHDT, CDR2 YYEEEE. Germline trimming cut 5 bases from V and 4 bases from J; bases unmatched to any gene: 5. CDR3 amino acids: CASRETGGGYGYTF. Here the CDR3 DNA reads TGTGCCAGCAGAGAGACAGGGGGCGGCTATGGCTACACCTTC.

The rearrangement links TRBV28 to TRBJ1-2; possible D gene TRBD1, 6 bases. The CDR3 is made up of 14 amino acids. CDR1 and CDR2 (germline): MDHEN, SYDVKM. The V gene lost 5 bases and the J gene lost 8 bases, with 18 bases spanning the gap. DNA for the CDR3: TGTGCCAGCAGTCCTGCTGGGGGGGGCGGCGGCTACACCTTC. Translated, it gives CASSPAGGGGGYTF.

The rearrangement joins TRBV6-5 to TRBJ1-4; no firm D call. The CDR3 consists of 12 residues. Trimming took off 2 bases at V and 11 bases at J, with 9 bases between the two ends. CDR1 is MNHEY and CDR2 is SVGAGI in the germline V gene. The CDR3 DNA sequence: TGTGCCAGCAGTTACGAATTTGGCAAACTGTTTTTT. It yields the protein CASSYEFGKLFF.

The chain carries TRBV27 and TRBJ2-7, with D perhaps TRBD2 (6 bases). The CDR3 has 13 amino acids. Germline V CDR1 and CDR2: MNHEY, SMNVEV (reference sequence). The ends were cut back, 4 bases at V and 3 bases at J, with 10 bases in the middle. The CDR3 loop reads CASSSGGFYEQYF. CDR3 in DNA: TGTGCCAGCAGTTCCGGGGGATTCTACGAGCAGTACTTC.

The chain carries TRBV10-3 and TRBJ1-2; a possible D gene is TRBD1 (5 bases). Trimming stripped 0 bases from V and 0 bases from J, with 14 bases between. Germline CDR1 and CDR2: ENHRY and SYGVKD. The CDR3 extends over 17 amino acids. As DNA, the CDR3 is TGTGCCATCAGTGAGTCGGCAGGGCCCCTAACTAACTATGGCTACACCTTC. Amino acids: CAISESAGPLTNYGYTF.

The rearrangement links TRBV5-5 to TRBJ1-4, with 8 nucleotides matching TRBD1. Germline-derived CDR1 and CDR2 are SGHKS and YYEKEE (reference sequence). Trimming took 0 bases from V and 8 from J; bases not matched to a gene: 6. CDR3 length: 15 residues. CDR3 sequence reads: CASSLGLQGEEKLFF. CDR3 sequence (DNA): TGTGCCAGCAGCTTGGGCTTACAGGGGGAGGAAAAACTGTTTTTT.

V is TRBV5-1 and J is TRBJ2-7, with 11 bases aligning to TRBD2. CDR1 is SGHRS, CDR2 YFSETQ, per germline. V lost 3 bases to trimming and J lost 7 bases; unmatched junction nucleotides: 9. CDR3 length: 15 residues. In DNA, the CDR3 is TGCGCCAGCAGCTCGCCTAGCGGGAGGCTCTCGGAGCAGTACTTC. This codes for CASSSPSGRLSEQYF.

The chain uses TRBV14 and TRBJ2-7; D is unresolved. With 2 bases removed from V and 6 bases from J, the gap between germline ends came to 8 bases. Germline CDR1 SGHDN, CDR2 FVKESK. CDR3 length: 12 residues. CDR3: CASSQYPGEQYF. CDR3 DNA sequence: TGTGCCAGCAGCCAATATCCGGGCGAGCAGTACTTC. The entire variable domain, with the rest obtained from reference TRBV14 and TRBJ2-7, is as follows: EAGVTQFPSHSVIEKGQTVTLRCDPISGHDNLYWYRRVMGKEIKFLLHFVKESKQDESGMPNNRFLAERTGGTYSTLKVQPAELEDSGVYFCASSQYPGEQYFGPGTRLTVT.

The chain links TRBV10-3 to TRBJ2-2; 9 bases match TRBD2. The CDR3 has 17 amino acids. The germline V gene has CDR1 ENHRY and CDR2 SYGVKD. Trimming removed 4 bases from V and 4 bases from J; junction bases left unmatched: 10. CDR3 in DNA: TGTGCCATCAGTGTATGGCTAGCGGGATCCTCCACCGGGGAGCTGTTTTTT. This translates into CAISVWLAGSSTGELFF.

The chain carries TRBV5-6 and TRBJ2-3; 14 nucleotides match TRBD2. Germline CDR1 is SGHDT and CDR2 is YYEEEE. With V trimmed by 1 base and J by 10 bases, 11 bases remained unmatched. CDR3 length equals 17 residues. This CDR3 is CASSLQAGTSGRGAQYF. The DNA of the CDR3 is TGTGCCAGCAGCTTGCAGGCCGGGACTAGCGGGAGAGGGGCGCAGTATTTT.

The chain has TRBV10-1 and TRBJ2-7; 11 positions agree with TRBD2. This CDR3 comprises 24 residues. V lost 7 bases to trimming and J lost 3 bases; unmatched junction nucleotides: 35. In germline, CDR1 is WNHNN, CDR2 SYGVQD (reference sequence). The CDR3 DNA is TGCGCCAGCAAATTAACTAGCGGGAGAATACAGCCTCATTCAGAGTGGGATCCTCTCTACGAGCAGTACTTC. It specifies CASKLTSGRIQPHSEWDPLYEQYF.

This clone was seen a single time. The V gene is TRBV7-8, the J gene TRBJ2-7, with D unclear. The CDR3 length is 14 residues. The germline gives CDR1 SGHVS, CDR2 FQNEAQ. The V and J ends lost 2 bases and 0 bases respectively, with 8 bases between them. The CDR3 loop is CASSLTRLSYEQYF. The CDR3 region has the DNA TGTGCCAGCAGCTTAACCAGGCTCTCCTACGAGCAGTACTTC. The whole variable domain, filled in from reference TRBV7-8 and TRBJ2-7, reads GAGVSQSPRYKVAKRGQDVALRCDPISGHVSLFWYQQALGQGPEFLTYFQNEAQLDKSGLPSDRFFAERPEGSVSTLKIQRTQQEDSAVYLCASSLTRLSYEQYFGPGTRLTVT.

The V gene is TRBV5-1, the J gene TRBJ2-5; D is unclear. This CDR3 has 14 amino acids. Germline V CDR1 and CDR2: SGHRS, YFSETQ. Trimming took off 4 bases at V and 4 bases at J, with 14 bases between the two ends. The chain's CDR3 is CASSPRVAGETQYF. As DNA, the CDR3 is TGCGCCAGCAGCCCCCGCGTTGCAGGAGAGACCCAGTACTTC.

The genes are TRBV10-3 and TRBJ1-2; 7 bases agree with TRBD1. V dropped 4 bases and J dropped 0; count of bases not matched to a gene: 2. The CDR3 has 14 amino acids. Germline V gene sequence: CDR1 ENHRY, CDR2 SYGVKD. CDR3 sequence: CAISGGTANYGYTF. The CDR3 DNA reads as TGTGCCATCAGTGGAGGGACAGCTAACTATGGCTACACCTTC.

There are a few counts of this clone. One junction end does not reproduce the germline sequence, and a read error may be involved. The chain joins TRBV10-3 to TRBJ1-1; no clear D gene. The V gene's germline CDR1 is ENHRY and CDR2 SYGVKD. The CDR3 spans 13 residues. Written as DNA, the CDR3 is TGTGCCATCAGGAATATGGAGTACACCGAAGCTTTCTTT. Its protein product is CAIRNMEYTEAFF.

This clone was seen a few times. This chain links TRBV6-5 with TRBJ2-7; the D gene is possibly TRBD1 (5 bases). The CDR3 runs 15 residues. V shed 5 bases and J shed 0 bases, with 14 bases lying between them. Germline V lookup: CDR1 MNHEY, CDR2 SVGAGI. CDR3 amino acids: CASSPRTFGSYEQYF. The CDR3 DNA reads TGTGCCAGCAGTCCTCGGACATTTGGCTCCTACGAGCAGTACTTC.

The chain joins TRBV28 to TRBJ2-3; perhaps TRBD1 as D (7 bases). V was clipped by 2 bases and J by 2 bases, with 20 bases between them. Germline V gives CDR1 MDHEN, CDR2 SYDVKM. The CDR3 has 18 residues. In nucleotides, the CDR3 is TGTGCCAGCAGTTTAATTGGGAGGACAGGTTCTCTCACAGATACGCAGTATTTT. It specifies CASSLIGRTGSLTDTQYF.

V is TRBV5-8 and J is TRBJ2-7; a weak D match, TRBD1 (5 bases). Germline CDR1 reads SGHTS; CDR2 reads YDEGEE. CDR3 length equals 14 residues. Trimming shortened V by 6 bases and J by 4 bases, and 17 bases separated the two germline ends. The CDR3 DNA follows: TGTGCCAGCACCCAGAGTGACAGCCTATACGAGCAGTACTTC. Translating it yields CASTQSDSLYEQYF. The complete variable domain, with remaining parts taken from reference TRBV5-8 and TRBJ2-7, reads EAGVTQSPTHLIKTRGQQATLRCSPISGHTSVYWYQQALGLGLQFLLWYDEGEERNRGNFPPRFSGRQFPNYSSELNVNALELEDSALYLCASTQSDSLYEQYFGPGTRLTVT.

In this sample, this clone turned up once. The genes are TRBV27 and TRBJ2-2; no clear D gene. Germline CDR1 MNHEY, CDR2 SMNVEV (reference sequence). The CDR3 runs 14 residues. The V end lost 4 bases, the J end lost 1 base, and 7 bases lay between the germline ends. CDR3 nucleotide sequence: TGTGCCAGCAGTTGGGCAGGGAACACCGGGGAGCTGTTTTTT. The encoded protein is CASSWAGNTGELFF.

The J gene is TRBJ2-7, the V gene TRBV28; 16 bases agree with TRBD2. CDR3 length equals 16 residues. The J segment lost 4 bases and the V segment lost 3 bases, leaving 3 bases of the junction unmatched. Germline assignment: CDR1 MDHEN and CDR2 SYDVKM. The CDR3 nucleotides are TGTGCCAGCAGTTTGGGGACTAGCGGGAGGGGATACGAGCAGTACTTC. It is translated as CASSLGTSGRGYEQYF.

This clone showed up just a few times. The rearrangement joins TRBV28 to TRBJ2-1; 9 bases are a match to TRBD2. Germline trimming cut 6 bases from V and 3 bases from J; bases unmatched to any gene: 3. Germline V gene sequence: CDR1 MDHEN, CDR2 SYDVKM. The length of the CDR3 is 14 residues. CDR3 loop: CASRKREDYNEQFF. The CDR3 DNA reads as TGTGCCAGCAGAAAGCGGGAGGACTACAATGAGCAGTTCTTC.

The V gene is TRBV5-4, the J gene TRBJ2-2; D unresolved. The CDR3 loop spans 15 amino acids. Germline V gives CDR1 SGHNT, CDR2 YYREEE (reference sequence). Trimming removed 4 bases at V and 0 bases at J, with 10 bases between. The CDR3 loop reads CASSDGVSNTGELFF. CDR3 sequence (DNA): TGTGCCAGCAGCGACGGAGTTTCGAACACCGGGGAGCTGTTTTTT.

DNA for the CDR3: TGCGCCAGCAGCTTGGCTTATATGGGCGCCGGTAACACTGAAGCTTTCTTT. Protein: CASSLAYMGAGNTEAFF. J is TRBJ1-1 and V is TRBV5-1; D ambiguous. This CDR3 has 17 amino acids. Germline V lookup: CDR1 SGHRS, CDR2 YFSETQ. V was trimmed by 0 bases and J by 2 bases, leaving 17 bases between them. The full variable domain, with the rest looked up from reference TRBV5-1 and TRBJ1-1, is KAGVTQTPRYLIKTRGQQVTLSCSPISGHRSVSWYQQTPGQGLQFLFEYFSETQRNKGNFPGRFSGRQFSNSRSEMNVSTLELGDSALYLCASSLAYMGAGNTEAFFGQGTRLTVV.

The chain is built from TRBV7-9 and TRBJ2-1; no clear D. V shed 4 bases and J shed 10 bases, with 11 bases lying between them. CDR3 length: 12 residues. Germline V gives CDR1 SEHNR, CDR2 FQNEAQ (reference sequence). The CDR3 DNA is TGTGCCAGCAGCTCCGTTCTGTCCGAGCAGTTCTTC. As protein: CASSSVLSEQFF.

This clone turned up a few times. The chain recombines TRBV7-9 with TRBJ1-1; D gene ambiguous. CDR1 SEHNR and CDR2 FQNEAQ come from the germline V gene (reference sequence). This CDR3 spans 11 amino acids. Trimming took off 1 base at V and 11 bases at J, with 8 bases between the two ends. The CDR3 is CASSLGQRAFF. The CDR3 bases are TGTGCCAGCAGCTTAGGGCAGCGGGCTTTCTTT.

Written as DNA, the CDR3 is TGCGCCAGCAGCTTGGGCGCGGGAGGCTCTTTTTCCTACGAGCAGTACTTC. Protein sequence: CASSLGAGGSFSYEQYF. The rearrangement links TRBV5-1 to TRBJ2-7; 8 bases are shared with TRBD2. Germline V gene lookup returns CDR1 SGHRS and CDR2 YFSETQ. This CDR3 contains 17 residues. V gave up 0 bases and J gave up 1 base; unmatched junction bases: 9.

The CDR3 sequence is CASRLGVPTDTQYF. In DNA form, the CDR3 reads TGTGCCAGCCGTCTTGGAGTCCCCACAGATACGCAGTATTTT. This sequence joins TRBV6-5 and TRBJ2-3; D unresolved. CDR3 length: 14 amino acids. Trimming shortened V by 8 bases and J by 2 bases, and 14 bases separated the two germline ends. Germline V gene sequence: CDR1 MNHEY, CDR2 SVGAGI.

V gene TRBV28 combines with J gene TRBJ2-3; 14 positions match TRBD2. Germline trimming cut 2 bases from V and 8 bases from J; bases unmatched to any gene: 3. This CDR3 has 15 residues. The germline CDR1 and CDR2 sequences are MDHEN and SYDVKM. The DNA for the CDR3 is TGTGCCAGCAGTTTAGGACTAGCGGGAGGAGGTACGCAGTATTTT. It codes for CASSLGLAGGGTQYF.

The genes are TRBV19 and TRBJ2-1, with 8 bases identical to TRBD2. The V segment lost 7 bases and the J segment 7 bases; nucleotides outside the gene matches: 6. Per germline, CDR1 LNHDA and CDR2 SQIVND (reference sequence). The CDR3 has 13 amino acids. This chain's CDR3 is CASNPQRGNEQFF. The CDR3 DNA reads TGTGCCAGTAATCCCCAGCGGGGGAATGAGCAGTTCTTC.